This T cell receptor (beta chain) was identified in a study of human thymus T cells. It was healthy Finnish infants having corrective surgery for congenital heart defects who were the donors. During surgery, roughly 0.45-1 mL peripheral blood was drawn from four of eight donors. Genomic DNA was extracted from every available blood leukocyte. To note about this clone: Its antigen is currently unknown.

This CDR3 is built from 13 residues. Per the germline V gene, CDR1 is MNHEY and CDR2 is SMNVEV (reference sequence). Trimming took 3 bases from V and 2 from J, leaving 2 bases between them. The method was immunoSEQ multiplex PCR; TCRdb's version includes in-frame clones alone and lacks a portion of them. The repertoire includes tens of thousands of clones, about 94% of them detected once, and around 0.12% sits in the top ten. Study-wide points: Apparent skewing of V and J gene usage characterized both thymic and blood repertoires.

The sample comprised blood. This chain connects TRBV27 to TRBJ2-6; D is undetermined. The source is a boy in the first two years of life with a congenital heart defect but otherwise immunologically healthy. The CDR3 DNA reads TGTGCCAGCAGTTTTACTGGGGCCAACGTCCTGACTTTC. It encodes CASSFTGANVLTF.